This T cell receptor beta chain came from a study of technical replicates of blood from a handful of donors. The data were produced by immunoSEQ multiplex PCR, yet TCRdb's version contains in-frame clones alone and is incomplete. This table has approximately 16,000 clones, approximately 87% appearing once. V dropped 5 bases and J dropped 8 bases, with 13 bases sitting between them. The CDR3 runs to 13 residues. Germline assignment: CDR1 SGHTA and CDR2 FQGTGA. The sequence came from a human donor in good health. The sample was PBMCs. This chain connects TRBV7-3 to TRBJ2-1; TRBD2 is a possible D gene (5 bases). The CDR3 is CASSQGWGDEQFF. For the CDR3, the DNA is TGTGCCAGCAGCCAAGGGTGGGGAGATGAGCAGTTCTTC. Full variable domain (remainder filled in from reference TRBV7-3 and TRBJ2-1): GAGVSQTPSNKVTEKGKYVELRCDPISGHTALYWYRQSLGQGPEFLIYFQGTGAADDSGLPNDRFFAVRPEGSVSTLKIQRTERGDSAVYLCASSQGWGDEQFFGPGTRLTVL.